The 11 T cell receptor beta chains below come from one sample, sequenced in a study of a mutant IDH1 vaccine in newly diagnosed glioma. These receptors are not linked to any known antigen. The table came from immunoSEQ multiplex PCR; TCRdb's copy has only in-frame clones and leaves some out. The table lists tens of thousands of clones, 80% to 95% of them singletons. The time point here: week 23, last vaccination. Every vaccination contained 300 ug of the mutant IDH1 20-mer peptide and was paired with topical imiquimod. This specimen consisted of PBMCs, obtained from a glioma patient whose treatment included an IDH1 peptide vaccine. The receptors here all came from a man over 45 with glioma.

The chain uses TRBV2 and TRBJ1-1; D is uncertain. CDR3 length equals 13 residues. CDR1 is SNHLY and CDR2 is FYNNEI in the germline V gene. Between the trimmed V and J ends, which lost 4 bases and 4 bases, there was a span of 10 bases. The CDR3 region has the DNA TGTGCCAGCAGTGGGCCCCGGGGCACTGAAGCTTTCTTT. This sequence encodes CASSGPRGTEAFF.

The chain has TRBV7-2 and TRBJ1-2; perhaps TRBD1 as D (5 bases). This CDR3 is 16 amino acids long. V gave up 5 bases and J gave up 5 bases, with 21 bases separating them. CDR1 and CDR2 from the germline V gene are SGHTA and FQGNSA. Here the CDR3 DNA reads TGTGCCAGCAGCCCCGACACGCGGGGGGTACATTATGGCTACACCTTC. Translating gives CASSPDTRGVHYGYTF.

The chain uses TRBV10-2 and TRBJ1-5; 7 positions match TRBD1. This CDR3 spans 14 amino acids. Per the germline V gene, CDR1 is WSHSY and CDR2 is SAAADI. With V trimmed by 6 bases and J by 0 bases, 2 bases remained unmatched. For the CDR3, the DNA is TGCGCCAGCAGGGGACAGATTAGCAATCAGCCCCAGCATTTT. It yields the protein CASRGQISNQPQHF.

This chain connects TRBV1 to TRBJ2-4; the D call TRBD1 from the table was never checked on the DNA. TRBV1 is labeled a pseudogene. The CDR3 consists of 14 residues. The CDR3 region has the DNA TGCACCAGCAACCGACAGAGAGCCAAAAACATTCAGTACTTC. It codes for CTSNRQRAKNIQYF.

The V gene is TRBV7-2, the J gene TRBJ2-7; D is unresolved. Germline V CDR1 and CDR2: SGHTA, FQGNSA. The CDR3 runs 14 residues. The V end lost 1 base, the J end lost 6 bases, and 13 bases lay between the germline ends. The CDR3 nucleotides are TGTGCCAGCAGCTTAGGAGAGTTCTGGGGCGAGCAGTACTTC. Protein product: CASSLGEFWGEQYF.

The chain combines TRBV5-1 with TRBJ2-1, with 7 bases matching TRBD2. The CDR3 is 15 amino acids. V shed 4 bases and J 6 bases; nucleotides not matched to a gene: 10. The germline V gene has CDR1 SGHRS and CDR2 YFSETQ. CDR3 nucleotides: TGCGCCAGCAGCCTAGCGGAGGTGGGGACCAATGAGCAGTTCTTC. It encodes CASSLAEVGTNEQFF.

This chain links TRBV19 with TRBJ1-2; tentatively, D is TRBD1 (6 bases). V shed 10 bases and J shed 0 bases, with 15 bases lying between them. The V gene's germline CDR1 is LNHDA and CDR2 SQIVND (reference sequence). The CDR3 is 14 amino acids. The CDR3 here is CATATGGANYGYTF. CDR3 bases: TGTGCCACCGCGACGGGGGGCGCTAACTATGGCTACACCTTC.

This clone was seen only a few times. This chain connects TRBV4-2 to TRBJ2-1; 8 positions agree with TRBD2. V trimming: 1 base; J trimming: 14 bases; junction bases outside the gene matches: 10. The germline gives CDR1 LGHNA, CDR2 YNFKEQ. The CDR3 contains 14 residues. The CDR3 here is CASSQGTSLGVKFF. The CDR3 DNA follows: TGTGCCAGCAGCCAAGGGACTAGCCTTGGGGTTAAGTTCTTC.

The chain recombines TRBV4-2 with TRBJ2-3, with no clear D. V was shortened by 0 bases and J by 1 base, with 8 bases between the two germline ends. The CDR3 has 15 residues. Germline assignment: CDR1 LGHNA and CDR2 YNFKEQ. The CDR3 is CASSQDLRRTDTQYF. In nucleotides, the CDR3 is TGTGCCAGCAGCCAAGACTTACGGCGCACAGATACGCAGTATTTT.

The chain combines TRBV7-9 with TRBJ2-7, with TRBD1 matching over 8 bases. The germline CDR1 and CDR2 sequences are SEHNR and FQNEAQ (reference sequence). This CDR3 is built from 14 residues. Germline trimming cut 1 base from V and 3 bases from J; bases unmatched to any gene: 2. The CDR3 protein is CASSLVGQGYEQYF. CDR3 in DNA: TGTGCCAGCAGCTTAGTCGGACAGGGCTACGAGCAGTACTTC. The complete variable domain, with remaining parts taken from reference TRBV7-9 and TRBJ2-7, reads DTGVSQNPRHKITKRGQNVTFRCDPISEHNRLYWYRQTLGQGPEFLTYFQNEAQLEKSRLLSDRFSAERPKGSFSTLEIQRTEQGDSAMYLCASSLVGQGYEQYFGPGTRLTVT.

The chain recombines TRBV5-1 with TRBJ2-1, with 9 bases aligning to TRBD1. V gave up 4 bases and J gave up 7 bases; unmatched junction bases: 9. Germline assignment: CDR1 SGHRS and CDR2 YFSETQ. The CDR3 extends over 15 amino acids. The CDR3 loop is CASSPYRDRENEQFF. CDR3 sequence (DNA): TGCGCCAGCAGCCCCTACCGGGACAGGGAGAATGAGCAGTTCTTC.